This TCR beta chain was identified during a study of early T cells in non-severe SARS-CoV-2 infection. Overall study: With bulk RNA from unsorted whole blood as input, sequencing yielded unpaired chains. Whole-study findings and limits: Anti-spike CD8 specificities were favored by VDJdb matching, whose results missed private and CD4 specificities.

Attachment of unique molecular identifiers to individual cDNA molecules was performed. Each CDR3 protein is one row after TCRdb ran MiXCR on the 5' RACE reads. The sample holds about 100,000 distinct CDR3 sequences, over 10% seen once. To note about this clonotype: What it binds is not known.

V shed 6 bases and J shed 7 bases, with 13 bases lying between them. The V gene's germline CDR1 is LNHDA and CDR2 SQIVND (reference sequence). The CDR3 loop spans 13 amino acids. The chain is built from TRBV19 and TRBJ1-5; D ambiguous. The sequence was obtained from an adult who was a healthcare worker with PCR-confirmed SARS-CoV-2 infection or an uninfected control (not recorded which). Sequencing input: whole blood. The CDR3 nucleotides read TGTGCCAGTAGCCCATCGACGAGGCAGCCCCAGCATTTT. Protein product: CASSPSTRQPQHF.